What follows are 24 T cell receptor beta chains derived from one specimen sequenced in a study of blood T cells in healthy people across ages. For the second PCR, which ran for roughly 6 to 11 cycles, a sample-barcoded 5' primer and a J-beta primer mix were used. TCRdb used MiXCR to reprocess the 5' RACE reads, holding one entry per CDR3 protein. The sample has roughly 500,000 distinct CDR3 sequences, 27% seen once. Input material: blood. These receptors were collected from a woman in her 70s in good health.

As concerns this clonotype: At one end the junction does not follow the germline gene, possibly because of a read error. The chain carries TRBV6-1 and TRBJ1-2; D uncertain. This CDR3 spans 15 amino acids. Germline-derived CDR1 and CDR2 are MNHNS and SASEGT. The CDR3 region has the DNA TGTGCCAGCAGTGAACGGGCCAGGTTAAACTATCGCTACACCTTC. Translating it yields CASSERARLNYRYTF.

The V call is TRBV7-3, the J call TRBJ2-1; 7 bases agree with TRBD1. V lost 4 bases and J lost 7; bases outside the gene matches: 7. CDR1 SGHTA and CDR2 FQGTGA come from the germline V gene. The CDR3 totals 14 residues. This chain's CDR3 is CASSSDRLQNEQFF. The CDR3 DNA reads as TGTGCCAGCAGCTCGGACAGGTTACAAAATGAGCAGTTCTTC.

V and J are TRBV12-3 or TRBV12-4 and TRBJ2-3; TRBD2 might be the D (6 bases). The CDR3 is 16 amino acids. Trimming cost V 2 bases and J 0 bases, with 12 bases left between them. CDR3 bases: TGTGCCAGCAGTTTATGGGTAGCGGCTAGCACAGATACGCAGTATTTT. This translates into CASSLWVAASTDTQYF.

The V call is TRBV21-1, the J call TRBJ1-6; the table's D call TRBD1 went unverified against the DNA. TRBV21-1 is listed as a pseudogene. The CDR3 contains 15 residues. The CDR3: CATGDRVSYNSPLHF. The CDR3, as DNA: TGTGCCACCGGGGACAGGGTCTCCTATAATTCACCCCTCCACTTT.

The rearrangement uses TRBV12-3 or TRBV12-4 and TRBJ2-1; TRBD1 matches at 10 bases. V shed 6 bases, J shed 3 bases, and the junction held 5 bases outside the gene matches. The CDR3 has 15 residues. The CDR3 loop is CASRSGTGDYNEQFF. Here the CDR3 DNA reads TGTGCCAGCAGGTCGGGGACAGGGGACTACAATGAGCAGTTCTTC.

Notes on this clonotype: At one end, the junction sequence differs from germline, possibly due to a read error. Here the CDR3 DNA reads TGCAGCGCTATCCGGACTAGCGGACGAGAGACCCAGTACTTC. Residues: CSAIRTSGRETQYF. J is TRBJ2-5 and V is TRBV20-1; 10 nucleotides match TRBD2. Germline-derived CDR1 and CDR2 are DFQATT and SNEGSKA (reference sequence). The CDR3 covers 14 residues.

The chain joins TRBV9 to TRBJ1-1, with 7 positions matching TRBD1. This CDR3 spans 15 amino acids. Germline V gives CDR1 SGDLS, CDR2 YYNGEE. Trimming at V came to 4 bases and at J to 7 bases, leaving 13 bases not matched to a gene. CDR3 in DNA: TGTGCCAGCAGCCCATGGGGGGGGACAGCCGTTGAAGCTTTCTTT. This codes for CASSPWGGTAVEAFF.

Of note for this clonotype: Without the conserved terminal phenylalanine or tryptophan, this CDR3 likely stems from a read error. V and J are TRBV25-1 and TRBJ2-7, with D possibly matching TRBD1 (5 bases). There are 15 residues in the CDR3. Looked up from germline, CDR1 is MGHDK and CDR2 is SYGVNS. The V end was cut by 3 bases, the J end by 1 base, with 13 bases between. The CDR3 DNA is TGTGCCAGCAGTGAGCTTTCAGGGAATTCCTACGAGCAGTACCTC. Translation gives CASSELSGNSYEQYL.

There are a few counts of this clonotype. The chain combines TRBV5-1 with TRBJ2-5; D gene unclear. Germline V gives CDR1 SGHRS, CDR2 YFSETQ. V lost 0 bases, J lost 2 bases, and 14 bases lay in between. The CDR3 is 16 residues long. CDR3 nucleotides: TGCGCCAGCAGCTTGGGGTCCCGAACGATTCAAGAGACCCAGTACTTC. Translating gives CASSLGSRTIQETQYF.

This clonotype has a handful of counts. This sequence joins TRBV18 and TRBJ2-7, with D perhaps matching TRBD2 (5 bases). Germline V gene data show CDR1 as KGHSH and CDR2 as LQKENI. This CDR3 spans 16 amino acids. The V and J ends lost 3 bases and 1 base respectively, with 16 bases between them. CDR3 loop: CASSPTTDGLSYEQYF. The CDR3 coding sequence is TGTGCCAGCTCACCGACTACGGACGGACTTTCCTACGAGCAGTACTTC.

The CDR3 sequence is CASSSRTGALKIQPQHF. CDR3 DNA: TGTGCCAGTAGTTCCCGGACAGGGGCGCTAAAGATACAGCCCCAGCATTTT. V usage is TRBV19 and J usage is TRBJ1-5, with 9 bases lining up with TRBD1. J was trimmed by 7 bases and V by 5 bases; bases with no gene match: 15. Germline CDR1 reads LNHDA; CDR2 reads SQIVND (reference sequence). This CDR3 is built from 17 residues.

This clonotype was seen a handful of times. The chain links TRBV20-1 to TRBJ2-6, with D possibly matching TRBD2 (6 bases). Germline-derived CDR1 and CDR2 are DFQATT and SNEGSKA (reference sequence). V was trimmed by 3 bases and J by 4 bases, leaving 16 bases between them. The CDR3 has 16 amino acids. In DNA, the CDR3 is TGCAGTGCTAGTTTATGGGGGGATTCGGGGGCCAACGTCCTGACTTTC. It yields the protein CSASLWGDSGANVLTF.

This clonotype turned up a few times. The chain's CDR3 is CATSAAGGGNEQFF. The CDR3 DNA follows: TGTGCCACCAGTGCGGCAGGGGGTGGAAATGAGCAGTTCTTC. The chain couples TRBV24-1 to TRBJ2-1; 7 bases fit TRBD1. CDR1 is KGHDR, CDR2 SFDVKD, per germline. This CDR3 is 14 amino acids long. After removal of 5 bases from V and 7 bases from J, the junction contained 7 bases not matched to a gene.

CDR3 residues: CASSVVSGQSAPEQFF. The CDR3 coding sequence is TGTGCCAGCAGCGTTGTCTCGGGACAAAGTGCCCCTGAGCAGTTCTTC. The chain combines TRBV9 with TRBJ2-1, with a weak D call TRBD1 (6 bases). Germline CDR1 reads SGDLS; CDR2 reads YYNGEE. The CDR3 is 16 residues long. Trimming pared 2 bases from V and 9 bases from J, leaving 21 bases between.

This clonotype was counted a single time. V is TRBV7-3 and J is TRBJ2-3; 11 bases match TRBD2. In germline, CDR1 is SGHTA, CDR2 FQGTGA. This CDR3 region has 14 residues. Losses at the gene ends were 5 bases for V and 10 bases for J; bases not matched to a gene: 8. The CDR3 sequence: CASSPFSGRGAQYF. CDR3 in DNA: TGTGCCAGCAGCCCCTTTAGCGGGAGGGGGGCGCAGTATTTT.

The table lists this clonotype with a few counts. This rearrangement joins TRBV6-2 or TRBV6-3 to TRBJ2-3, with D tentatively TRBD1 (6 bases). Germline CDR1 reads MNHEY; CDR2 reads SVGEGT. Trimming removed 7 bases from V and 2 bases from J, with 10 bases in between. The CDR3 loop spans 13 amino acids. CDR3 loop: CASTGTITDTQYF. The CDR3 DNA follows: TGTGCCAGCACCGGGACAATCACAGATACGCAGTATTTT.

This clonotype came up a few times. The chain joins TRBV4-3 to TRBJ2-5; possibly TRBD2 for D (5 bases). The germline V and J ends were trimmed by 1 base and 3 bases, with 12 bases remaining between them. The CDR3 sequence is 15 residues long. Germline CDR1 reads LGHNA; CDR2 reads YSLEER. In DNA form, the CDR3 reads TGCGCCAGCAGCCAAGGGCACGCCGGGGAAGAGACCCAGTACTTC. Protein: CASSQGHAGEETQYF.

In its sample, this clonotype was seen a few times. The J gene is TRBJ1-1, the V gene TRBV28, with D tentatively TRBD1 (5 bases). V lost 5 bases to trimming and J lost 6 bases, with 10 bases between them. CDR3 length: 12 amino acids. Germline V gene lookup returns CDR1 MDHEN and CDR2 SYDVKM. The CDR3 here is CASSGREAEAFF. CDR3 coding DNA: TGTGCCAGCAGTGGCAGGGAAGCTGAAGCTTTCTTT.

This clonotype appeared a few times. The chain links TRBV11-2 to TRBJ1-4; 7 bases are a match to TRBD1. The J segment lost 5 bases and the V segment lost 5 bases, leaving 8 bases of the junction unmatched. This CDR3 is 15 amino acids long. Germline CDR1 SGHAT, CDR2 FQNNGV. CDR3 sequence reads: CASSTPTGRNEKLFF. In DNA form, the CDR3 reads TGTGCCAGCAGCACTCCGACAGGGAGGAATGAAAAACTGTTTTTT. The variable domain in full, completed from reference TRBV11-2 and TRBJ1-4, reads EAGVAQSPRYKIIEKRQSVAFWCNPISGHATLYWYQQILGQGPKLLIQFQNNGVVDDSQLPKDRFSAERLKGVDSTLKIQPAKLEDSAVYLCASSTPTGRNEKLFFGSGTQLSVL.

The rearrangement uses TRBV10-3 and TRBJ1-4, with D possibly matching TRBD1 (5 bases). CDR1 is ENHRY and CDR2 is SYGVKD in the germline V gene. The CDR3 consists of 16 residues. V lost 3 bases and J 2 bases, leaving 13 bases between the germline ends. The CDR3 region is CAISDSAGSTNEKLFF. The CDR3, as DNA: TGTGCCATCAGTGATTCCGCAGGGTCTACTAATGAAAAACTGTTTTTT.

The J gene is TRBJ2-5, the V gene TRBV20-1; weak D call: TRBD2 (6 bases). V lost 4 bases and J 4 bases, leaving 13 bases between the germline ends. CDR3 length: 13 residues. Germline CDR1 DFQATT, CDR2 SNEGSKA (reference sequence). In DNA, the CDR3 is TGCAGTGCTACCGACCGGCGGGGAGAGACCCAGTACTTC. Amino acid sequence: CSATDRRGETQYF.

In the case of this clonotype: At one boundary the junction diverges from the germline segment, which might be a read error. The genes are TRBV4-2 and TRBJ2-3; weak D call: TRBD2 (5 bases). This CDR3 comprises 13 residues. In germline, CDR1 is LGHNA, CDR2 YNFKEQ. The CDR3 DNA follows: TGTGCCAGCAGCCAAGATCTAGCCGATACGCAGTGTTTT. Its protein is CASSQDLADTQCF.

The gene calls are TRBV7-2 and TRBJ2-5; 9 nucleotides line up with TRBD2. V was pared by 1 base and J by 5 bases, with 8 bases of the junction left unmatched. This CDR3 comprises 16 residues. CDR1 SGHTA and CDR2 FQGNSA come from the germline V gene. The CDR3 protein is CASSLGASGAPETQYF. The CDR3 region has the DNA TGTGCCAGCAGCTTAGGGGCTAGCGGGGCCCCGGAGACCCAGTACTTC.

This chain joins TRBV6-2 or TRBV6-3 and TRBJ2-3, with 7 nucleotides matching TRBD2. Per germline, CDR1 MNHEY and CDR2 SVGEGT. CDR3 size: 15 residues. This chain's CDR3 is CGHAGDQNSTDTQYF. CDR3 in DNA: TGTGGACATGCGGGGGACCAAAATAGCACAGATACGCAGTATTTT.